This T cell receptor beta chain appears in the sequencing data of a study of blood T cell repertoires in COVID-19. Produced via immunoSEQ multiplex PCR; TCRdb's table is partial and in-frame only. Of more than 95,000 clones listed, under 90% are singletons. The CDR3 covers 14 residues. V lost 6 bases, J lost 2 bases, and 4 bases stayed unmatched. The germline V gene encodes CDR1 MDHEN and CDR2 SYDVKM. This receptor was taken from a man older than 75 with acute or convalescent COVID-19. The sample comprised peripheral blood. This chain joins TRBV28 and TRBJ2-7, with TRBD1 matching over 10 bases. Here the CDR3 reads CASRTTGGTYEQYF. The CDR3 bases are TGTGCCAGCAGAACGACAGGGGGCACCTACGAGCAGTACTTC.